Following are 19 T cell receptor beta chains from one sample sequenced in a study of cytomegalovirus exposure and HLA in healthy donors. PCR used 60 Vbeta primers and 13 Jbeta primers. Sequenced by immunoSEQ multiplex PCR; TCRdb stores in-frame clones only, minus some. The table has around 100,000 clones, about 80% seen once; the top ten hold less than 3.5%. The sequenced sample consisted of PBMCs. These receptors were collected from a man between 45 and 60 years old in good health and CMV-seropositive.

On this clone itself: The sample holds other DNA sequences that translate to the same CDR3. The V call is TRBV5-6, the J call TRBJ1-5, with 11 bases matching TRBD1. V shed 0 bases, J shed 5 bases, and the junction held 7 bases outside the gene matches. Germline V lookup: CDR1 SGHDT, CDR2 YYEEEE. The CDR3 consists of 17 residues. CDR3 in amino acids: CASSLGTGGVRDQPQHF. Here the CDR3 DNA reads TGTGCCAGCAGCTTGGGGACAGGGGGCGTAAGAGATCAGCCCCAGCATTTT.

This clone was observed once. The chain links TRBV7-9 to TRBJ1-4; D possibly corresponds to TRBD1 (6 bases). Germline V gene sequence: CDR1 SEHNR, CDR2 FQNEAQ (reference sequence). The V and J ends lost 3 bases and 4 bases respectively, with 18 bases between them. The CDR3 contains 17 residues. CDR3 DNA: TGTGCCAGCAGCTTCGGGGCAGGGGAGATTTATAATGAAAAACTGTTTTTT. Its translation: CASSFGAGEIYNEKLFF. Complete variable domain (other parts from reference TRBV7-9 and TRBJ1-4): DTGVSQNPRHKITKRGQNVTFRCDPISEHNRLYWYRQTLGQGPEFLTYFQNEAQLEKSRLLSDRFSAERPKGSFSTLEIQRTEQGDSAMYLCASSFGAGEIYNEKLFFGSGTQLSVL.

The chain uses TRBV6-5 and TRBJ1-1, with TRBD1 identical over 9 bases. Germline V CDR1 and CDR2: MNHEY, SVGAGI. The V segment lost 4 bases and the J segment 1 base; nucleotides outside the gene matches: 1. The CDR3 extends over 14 amino acids. The CDR3 here is CASSWGQGNTEAFF. DNA of the CDR3: TGTGCCAGCAGTTGGGGACAGGGGAACACTGAAGCTTTCTTT.

The chain combines TRBV4-1 with TRBJ1-2; TRBD1 matches 9 bases. This CDR3 has 15 residues. V lost 0 bases, J lost 4 bases, and 3 bases stayed unmatched. Germline assignment: CDR1 MGHRA and CDR2 YSYEKL. CDR3 DNA sequence: TGCGCCAGCAGCCAAGATAACAGGGGGCCCTATGGCTACACCTTC. This sequence encodes CASSQDNRGPYGYTF.

The V and J genes are TRBV4-2 and TRBJ1-1, with 7 positions matching TRBD1. The CDR3 covers 14 residues. V lost 4 bases, J lost 2 bases, and 4 bases stayed unmatched. The germline CDR1 and CDR2 sequences are LGHNA and YNFKEQ. The CDR3 loop is CASSPNRGNTEAFF. Written as DNA, the CDR3 is TGTGCCAGCAGCCCTAACAGGGGCAACACTGAAGCTTTCTTT.

This clone has a single count. The chain couples TRBV11-2 to TRBJ2-1, with D unresolved. CDR3 size: 14 residues. V lost 3 bases to trimming and J lost 5 bases, with 11 bases between them. The V gene's germline CDR1 is SGHAT and CDR2 FQNNGV. The CDR3 protein is CASSFPGRDNEQFF. In nucleotides, the CDR3 is TGTGCCAGCAGCTTCCCCGGCCGGGACAATGAGCAGTTCTTC.

This clone was observed a few times. The chain joins TRBV4-2 to TRBJ1-1; maybe TRBD1 (5 bases). Trimming removed 5 bases from V and 0 bases from J, with 13 bases in between. The CDR3 is made up of 15 amino acids. Germline assignment: CDR1 LGHNA and CDR2 YNFKEQ. CDR3 residues: CASSLLWGMNTEAFF. The CDR3 nucleotides read TGTGCCAGCAGCTTGCTATGGGGCATGAACACTGAAGCTTTCTTT.

The chain combines TRBV5-4 with TRBJ2-2, with TRBD1 identical over 11 bases. CDR3 length equals 15 residues. The ends lost 4 bases at V and 6 bases at J; junction bases unmatched: 5. Germline V gene sequence: CDR1 SGHNT, CDR2 YYREEE (reference sequence). The CDR3 sequence: CASSTGTGGSGELFF. The CDR3 nucleotides are TGTGCCAGCAGCACCGGGACAGGGGGTTCCGGGGAGCTGTTTTTT.

This rearrangement joins TRBV21-1 to TRBJ1-1; whether TRBD1, the table's D call, matches the DNA was not checked. TRBV21-1 is deemed a pseudogene. The CDR3 has 13 amino acids. In DNA, the CDR3 is TGTGCCAGCAGATACAGGGAGAACACTGAAGCTTTCTTT. Translating gives CASRYRENTEAFF.

This clone was recorded once. The chain has TRBV7-2 and TRBJ2-7; 9 bases align to TRBD1. From germline, CDR1 is SGHTA and CDR2 FQGNSA. The CDR3 has 16 residues. V lost 2 bases, J lost 4 bases, and 9 bases stayed unmatched. CDR3 in DNA: TGTGCCAGCAGCTTATATGGGACAGGGAGTTCGTACGAGCAGTACTTC. Amino acids: CASSLYGTGSSYEQYF.

V gene TRBV30 combines with J gene TRBJ2-5, with TRBD1 matching over 8 bases. The length of the CDR3 is 14 residues. The germline V gene has CDR1 GTSNPN and CDR2 SVGIG (reference sequence). Trimming took 7 bases from V and 5 from J; bases not matched to a gene: 12. The CDR3 nucleotides read TGTGCCTTGGCCGGGACAGGATCCGACGAGACCCAGTACTTC. Translated: CALAGTGSDETQYF.

This clone was seen a handful of times. V gene TRBV5-6 combines with J gene TRBJ1-2; 9 bases align to TRBD1. Germline V lookup: CDR1 SGHDT, CDR2 YYEEEE. V shed 4 bases, J shed 0 bases, and the junction held 7 bases outside the gene matches. This CDR3 comprises 16 residues. In DNA, the CDR3 is TGTGCCAGCAGCCTGGACAGGGGCCTAGCTAACTATGGCTACACCTTC. It codes for CASSLDRGLANYGYTF.

The rearrangement uses TRBV7-6 and TRBJ1-3; D uncertain. CDR1 and CDR2 from the germline V gene are SGHVS and FNYEAQ. Deletions cut 2 bases from V and 0 bases from J, with 5 bases between. The CDR3 consists of 14 residues. As DNA, the CDR3 is TGTGCCAGCAGCTTACGGGGCTCTGGAAACACCATATATTTT. It specifies CASSLRGSGNTIYF. Full variable domain (rest looked up from reference TRBV7-6 and TRBJ1-3): GAGVSQSPRYKVTKRGQDVALRCDPISGHVSLYWYRQALGQGPEFLTYFNYEAQQDKSGLPNDRFSAERPEGSISTLTIQRTEQRDSAMYRCASSLRGSGNTIYFGEGSWLTVV.

In its sample, this clone was seen many times. In nucleotides, the CDR3 is TGCGCCAGCAGTAACAGGGTTTCCCTCTCCTACGAGCAGTACTTC. Translation: CASSNRVSLSYEQYF. The rearrangement links TRBV10-2 to TRBJ2-7; a possible D gene is TRBD1 (6 bases). In germline, CDR1 is WSHSY, CDR2 SAAADI. The CDR3 has 15 residues. V was pared by 5 bases and J by 0 bases, with 14 bases between.

Only a few counts were recorded for this clone. The V gene is TRBV9, the J gene TRBJ1-6; 7 bases match TRBD1. The CDR3 has 14 amino acids. From germline, CDR1 is SGDLS and CDR2 YYNGEE. J gave up 7 bases and V 3 bases, and 4 bases lay outside the gene matches. For the CDR3, the DNA is TGTGCCAGCAGCGCCGGACAGGCGAATTCACCCCTCCACTTT. Its protein is CASSAGQANSPLHF.

This chain connects TRBV9 to TRBJ1-3; 7 bases are shared with TRBD1. The CDR3 runs 14 residues. With 7 bases clipped from V and 0 bases from J, the junction kept 4 bases outside the gene matches. Looked up from germline, CDR1 is SGDLS and CDR2 is YYNGEE. CDR3: CASSTGSSGNTIYF. As DNA, the CDR3 is TGTGCCAGCTCGACAGGGAGCTCTGGAAACACCATATATTTT.

The chain employs TRBV7-9 and TRBJ2-2, with 8 bases identical to TRBD1. The CDR3 loop spans 16 amino acids. Looked up from germline, CDR1 is SEHNR and CDR2 is FQNEAQ (reference sequence). The V segment lost 4 bases and the J segment 3 bases; nucleotides outside the gene matches: 7. The CDR3 DNA follows: TGTGCCAGCAGCTCCGGACAGGGACCCCACACCGGGGAGCTGTTTTTT. This gives the protein CASSSGQGPHTGELFF.

This chain joins TRBV10-3 and TRBJ1-2, with a possible D match to TRBD1 (6 bases). Germline V gives CDR1 ENHRY, CDR2 SYGVKD. V lost 0 bases and J lost 4, with 15 bases in between. The length of the CDR3 is 16 residues. CDR3 region: CAISESRGGRGYGYTF. The CDR3 DNA reads TGTGCCATCAGTGAGTCGAGAGGGGGAAGGGGCTATGGCTACACCTTC.

This sequence joins TRBV5-5 and TRBJ2-1; 8 nucleotides line up with TRBD2. Looked up from germline, CDR1 is SGHKS and CDR2 is YYEKEE (reference sequence). V lost 1 base to trimming and J lost 7 bases; unmatched junction nucleotides: 4. This CDR3 contains 14 residues. The CDR3 region is CASSLSSGDNEQFF. CDR3 sequence (DNA): TGTGCCAGCAGCTTGAGTAGCGGGGATAATGAGCAGTTCTTC.